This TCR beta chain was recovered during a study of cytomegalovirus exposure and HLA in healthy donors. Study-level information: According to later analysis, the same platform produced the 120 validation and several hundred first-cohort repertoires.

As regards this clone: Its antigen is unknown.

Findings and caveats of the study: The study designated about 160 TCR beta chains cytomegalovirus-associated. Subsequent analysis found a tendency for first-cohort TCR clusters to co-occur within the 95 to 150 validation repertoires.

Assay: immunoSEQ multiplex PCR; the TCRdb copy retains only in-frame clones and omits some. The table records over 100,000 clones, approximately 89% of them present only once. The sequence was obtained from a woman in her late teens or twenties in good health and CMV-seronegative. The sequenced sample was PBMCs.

The CDR3 loop is CASSRGTLAGGSYEQYF. For the CDR3, the DNA is TGTGCCAGCAGCCGGGGAACACTAGCGGGGGGATCCTACGAGCAGTACTTC. V and J are TRBV4-2 and TRBJ2-7; 12 nucleotides match TRBD2. In germline, CDR1 is LGHNA, CDR2 YNFKEQ. V lost 4 bases, J lost 1 base, and 8 bases stayed unmatched. This CDR3 spans 17 amino acids.